This T cell receptor beta chain was observed in a study of multiple sclerosis patients with progressive multifocal leukoencephalopathy. Study-level findings and limits: Lower normalized Shannon entropy suggested reduced TRB diversity in most PML patients. The findings' link to JC virus versus immunocompromise remained uncertain. Before and during natalizumab, the clones expanded at PML already existed.

Concerning this clone: No antigen is known for it.

Generated by immunoSEQ multiplex PCR, the TCRdb table keeps only in-frame clones and is missing some. The data show tens of thousands of clones, roughly 90% seen once. The time point is: around eleven months of natalizumab therapy. Samples T1 and T2 were drawn at 6 and 12 months of therapy, respectively. The CDR3 totals 12 residues. Trimming took 6 bases from V and 6 from J; bases not matched to a gene: 3. Germline V gives CDR1 MNHNY, CDR2 SVGAGI (reference sequence). The TCR comes from a human donor with multiple sclerosis. The starting material was PBMCs, obtained from a patient treated with natalizumab. J is TRBJ1-2 and V is TRBV6-6; TRBD1 agrees at 8 bases. The CDR3 sequence: CASSPTGDGYTF. Written as DNA, the CDR3 is TGTGCCAGCAGCCCGACAGGGGATGGCTACACCTTC.